A single sample gave rise to the 22 T cell receptor beta chains below, sequenced in a study of T cell changes during pregnancy in multiple sclerosis. Generated by immunoSEQ multiplex PCR, the TCRdb table keeps only in-frame clones and is missing some. The sample carries around 40,000 clones, roughly nine tenths recorded once. The sample was CD4+ T cells from peripheral blood mononuclear cells, taken in the third trimester of pregnancy. These receptor sequences come from a female donor in good health, enrolled as a control in a pregnancy study.

This chain joins TRBV2 and TRBJ2-7, with 11 bases aligning to TRBD2. Unmatched junction bases numbered 14, after V lost 6 bases and J lost 4 bases. The length of the CDR3 is 17 residues. Germline V CDR1 and CDR2: SNHLY, FYNNEI. The DNA for the CDR3 is TGTGCCAGCAGGGAACGGGTAGCGGGGGGGCCTTGGTACGAGCAGTACTTC. This encodes CASRERVAGGPWYEQYF.

The chain links TRBV7-3 to TRBJ2-5; weak D call: TRBD1 (6 bases). CDR3 size: 14 residues. Germline CDR1 SGHTA, CDR2 FQGTGA. The V end lost 5 bases, the J end lost 1 base, and 11 bases lay between the germline ends. CDR3 sequence: CASSPGHSQETQYF. The DNA of the CDR3 is TGTGCCAGCAGCCCGGGACATAGCCAAGAGACCCAGTACTTC. The full variable domain, rest sourced from reference TRBV7-3 and TRBJ2-5, is GAGVSQTPSNKVTEKGKYVELRCDPISGHTALYWYRQSLGQGPEFLIYFQGTGAADDSGLPNDRFFAVRPEGSVSTLKIQRTERGDSAVYLCASSPGHSQETQYFGPGTRLLVL.

The V call is TRBV5-1, the J call TRBJ2-1; 8 nucleotides line up with TRBD2. V was clipped by 1 base and J by 6 bases; unmatched bases: 6. Germline V gene sequence: CDR1 SGHRS, CDR2 YFSETQ. The CDR3 spans 15 residues. The CDR3 reads CASSLNPGGANEQFF. For the CDR3, the DNA is TGCGCCAGCAGCTTGAATCCGGGGGGGGCCAATGAGCAGTTCTTC.

V is TRBV10-3 and J is TRBJ2-2, with no clear D. V shed 2 bases and J shed 13 bases, with 14 bases lying between them. The CDR3 is 13 residues long. Germline lookup yields CDR1 ENHRY and CDR2 SYGVKD. CDR3 coding DNA: TGTGCCATCAGTGAGCCCAAGACACCCCGGCTGTTTTTT. Encoded protein: CAISEPKTPRLFF.

The chain employs TRBV19 and TRBJ2-6; 8 bases line up with TRBD1. CDR3 length: 16 residues. Germline CDR1 is LNHDA and CDR2 is SQIVND (reference sequence). V shed 6 bases, J shed 2 bases, and the junction held 6 bases outside the gene matches. CDR3 bases: TGTGCCAGTAGGCCGCAGGGGGCGGCTGGGGCCAACGTCCTGACTTTC. This translates into CASRPQGAAGANVLTF.

This chain links TRBV5-1 with TRBJ2-2; no clear D gene. The CDR3 is 15 amino acids. The germline gives CDR1 SGHRS, CDR2 YFSETQ. Trimming took 2 bases from V and 7 from J, leaving 15 bases between them. This chain's CDR3 is CASSLNAGVVGELFF. The CDR3 nucleotides read TGCGCCAGCAGCTTAAATGCCGGAGTGGTCGGGGAGCTGTTTTTT.

CDR3 DNA: TGTGCCAGCAGCCGACAGGACAGCGGCCCCTACGAGCAGTACTTC. Amino acid sequence: CASSRQDSGPYEQYF. V is TRBV28 and J is TRBJ2-7, with D perhaps TRBD1 (6 bases). Trimming pared 6 bases from V and 2 bases from J, leaving 17 bases between. Germline V CDR1 and CDR2: MDHEN, SYDVKM. The CDR3 is 15 amino acids.

This chain links TRBV30 with TRBJ2-3; a weak D match, TRBD1 (5 bases). Germline CDR1 and CDR2: GTSNPN and SVGIG (reference sequence). The CDR3 extends over 13 amino acids. Trimming took off 1 base at V and 6 bases at J, with 11 bases between the two ends. CDR3 loop: CAWSEGPWDTQYF. CDR3 in DNA: TGTGCCTGGAGTGAGGGGCCATGGGATACGCAGTATTTT.

This chain connects TRBV15 to TRBJ2-5; D possibly corresponds to TRBD1 (5 bases). Germline values: CDR1 LNHNV, CDR2 YYDKDF (reference sequence). The CDR3 is 12 residues long. Trimming pared 6 bases from V and 7 bases from J, leaving 12 bases between. The CDR3 here is CATSNRWGTQYF. CDR3 DNA: TGTGCCACCAGTAACAGGTGGGGGACCCAGTACTTC.

This rearrangement joins TRBV27 to TRBJ2-7, with 12 bases aligning to TRBD1. The germline V gene has CDR1 MNHEY and CDR2 SMNVEV (reference sequence). V shed 1 base, J shed 5 bases, and the junction held 3 bases outside the gene matches. The CDR3 is made up of 15 amino acids. The CDR3 DNA is TGTGCCAGCAGTTTATTTGGGACAGGGGGCGACGAGCAGTACTTC. This translates into CASSLFGTGGDEQYF.

The chain links TRBV11-3 to TRBJ2-1, with 7 bases that match TRBD1. The length of the CDR3 is 14 residues. Germline values: CDR1 SGHNT, CDR2 YENEEA. J was trimmed by 4 bases and V by 1 base; bases with no gene match: 1. CDR3 in amino acids: CASSLGQGYNEQFF. In nucleotides, the CDR3 is TGTGCCAGCAGCTTAGGACAGGGTTACAATGAGCAGTTCTTC.

This chain links TRBV4-3 with TRBJ2-1, with TRBD2 identical over 11 bases. Germline loops: CDR1 LGHNA, CDR2 YSLEER. The length of the CDR3 is 18 residues. V shed 0 bases and J 1 base; nucleotides not matched to a gene: 5. CDR3 sequence: CASSQDTSGGRSYNEQFF. In DNA form, the CDR3 reads TGCGCCAGCAGCCAAGACACTAGCGGGGGAAGATCCTACAATGAGCAGTTCTTC.

The chain uses TRBV9 and TRBJ1-3; D gene unclear. The CDR3 length is 14 residues. The germline V and J ends were trimmed by 2 bases and 0 bases, with 6 bases remaining between them. Germline CDR1 SGDLS, CDR2 YYNGEE. In DNA, the CDR3 is TGTGCCAGCAGCGTGGGCAGCTCTGGAAACACCATATATTTT. Translating it yields CASSVGSSGNTIYF. Looking up the rest from reference TRBV9 and TRBJ1-3 gives the full variable domain: DSGVTQTPKHLITATGQRVTLRCSPRSGDLSVYWYQQSLDQGLQFLIQYYNGEERAKGNILERFSAQQFPDLHSELNLSSLELGDSALYFCASSVGSSGNTIYFGEGSWLTVV.

The chain combines TRBV5-4 with TRBJ2-3; 9 bases agree with TRBD2. This CDR3 comprises 16 residues. V lost 2 bases and J lost 2; bases outside the gene matches: 6. Germline V gives CDR1 SGHNT, CDR2 YYREEE (reference sequence). The CDR3 loop is CASSLRLAGITDTQYF. The CDR3, as DNA: TGTGCCAGCAGCTTACGCCTAGCGGGGATCACAGATACGCAGTATTTT.

There are a few counts of this clone. The chain has TRBV2 and TRBJ2-4, with 8 bases aligning to TRBD2. Germline CDR1 and CDR2: SNHLY and FYNNEI. V lost 8 bases, J lost 3 bases, and 6 bases stayed unmatched. The CDR3 consists of 14 residues. The CDR3, as DNA: TGTGCCAGCTTATCGGGGGGGAGCAAAAACATTCAGTACTTC. This translates into CASLSGGSKNIQYF.

The V gene is TRBV28, the J gene TRBJ2-1, with TRBD2 matching over 12 bases. The CDR3 contains 13 residues. The ends lost 9 bases at V and 6 bases at J; junction bases unmatched: 3. Germline values: CDR1 MDHEN, CDR2 SYDVKM. The CDR3, as DNA: TGTGCCAGTGGACTAGCGGGATCCAATGAGCAGTTCTTC. It translates to CASGLAGSNEQFF.

The gene calls are TRBV9 and TRBJ2-1; TRBD1 agrees at 9 bases. The CDR3 is made up of 16 amino acids. The ends lost 2 bases at V and 5 bases at J; junction bases unmatched: 8. From germline, CDR1 is SGDLS and CDR2 YYNGEE. The CDR3, as DNA: TGTGCCAGCAGCGTTCGGGGACAGGGATTTCACAATGAGCAGTTCTTC. This sequence encodes CASSVRGQGFHNEQFF. The full variable domain, its missing parts supplied by reference TRBV9 and TRBJ2-1, is DSGVTQTPKHLITATGQRVTLRCSPRSGDLSVYWYQQSLDQGLQFLIQYYNGEERAKGNILERFSAQQFPDLHSELNLSSLELGDSALYFCASSVRGQGFHNEQFFGPGTRLTVL.

The genes are TRBV7-9 and TRBJ1-2; D gene ambiguous. Germline CDR1 is SEHNR and CDR2 is FQNEAQ (reference sequence). V lost 4 bases, J lost 3 bases, and 9 bases lay in between. CDR3 length equals 13 residues. The CDR3 DNA reads TGTGCCAGCAGCTCCTCGTCGGACTATGGCTACACCTTC. Encoded protein: CASSSSSDYGYTF.

V gene TRBV21-1 combines with J gene TRBJ1-2; the DNA was not used to check the table's D call, TRBD1. TRBV21-1 is marked as a pseudogene. The CDR3 runs 19 residues. The CDR3, as DNA: TGTGCCAGCAGCAAAGCGCCCCGGACAGGGGGAGCGTTAGTTTATGGCTACACCTTC. This sequence encodes CASSKAPRTGGALVYGYTF.

This clone was observed a single time. DNA of the CDR3: TGCGCCAGCAGCCAAGGGACTAGCACAGATACGCAGTATTTT. This codes for CASSQGTSTDTQYF. The chain couples TRBV5-1 to TRBJ2-3; D is perhaps TRBD2 (6 bases). This CDR3 is built from 14 residues. Trimming removed 4 bases from V and 0 bases from J, with 9 bases in between. The germline V gene has CDR1 SGHRS and CDR2 YFSETQ.

The chain uses TRBV2 and TRBJ1-1; D remains unclear. From germline, CDR1 is SNHLY and CDR2 FYNNEI. The CDR3 loop spans 12 amino acids. V dropped 0 bases and J dropped 10 bases, with 9 bases sitting between them. Here the CDR3 DNA reads TGTGCCAGCAGTGAAGCCTCACGGAGAGCTTTCTTT. As protein: CASSEASRRAFF.

V usage is TRBV15 and J usage is TRBJ2-1, with 9 bases fitting TRBD2. Trimming took 5 bases from V and 0 from J; bases not matched to a gene: 5. The CDR3 consists of 16 residues. Germline V gene lookup returns CDR1 LNHNV and CDR2 YYDKDF (reference sequence). CDR3 sequence (DNA): TGTGCCACCAGCCGAGGACTAGCGACCTCCTACAATGAGCAGTTCTTC. Its translation is CATSRGLATSYNEQFF.